This T cell receptor (beta chain) was recovered during a study of graft-versus-host responses after intestinal transplantation. Study at large: Recipients had multivisceral, liver-intestinal, or isolated intestinal transplants. Following induction with anti-thymocyte globulin, all recipients were given tacrolimus and steroids for roughly three years.

Losses at the gene ends were 3 bases for V and 6 bases for J; bases not matched to a gene: 8. Germline assignment: CDR1 MNHEY and CDR2 SVGAGI. This CDR3 has 16 residues. The starting material, graft tissue, was processed to release intraepithelial and lamina propria lymphocytes. The data were produced by immunoSEQ multiplex PCR, yet TCRdb's version contains in-frame clones alone and is incomplete. Of 3,000 to 3,500 clones in the sample, roughly 74% were seen once. The sequence was collected from a human patient who received an intestinal transplant, so some T cells may come from the graft donor. This chain links TRBV6-5 with TRBJ2-7; 13 bases match TRBD2. Sequenced here: ileum tissue, sampled around 5 and 7 days after intestinal transplantation. The CDR3 here is CASSYRLAGGIGEQYF. The CDR3 nucleotides read TGTGCCAGCAGTTATAGACTAGCGGGAGGAATTGGCGAGCAGTACTTC.